The rows below give T cell receptor beta chains drawn from one sample of a study of blood T cells in healthy people across ages. One entry per CDR3 protein results from TCRdb running MiXCR on the 5' RACE reads. This table has approximately 2,000,000 distinct CDR3 sequences, around 42% appearing once. The specimen was blood. The receptors stem from a human donor in good health. Each CDR3 is given with its conserved first and last residue. D genes are given only for firm matches. Clone size is shown for a subset of rows, as once, few, many or a class of expanded clone.

v_gene	abundance	j_gene	len	d_gene	CDR3nt	CDR3aa
TRBV28	.	TRBJ2-7	14	TRBD2	TGTGCCAGCAGCATAGCGGGGTTAACTTACGAGCAGGACTTC	CASSIAGLTYEQDF
TRBV12-3/TRBV12-4	.	TRBJ1-5	13	.	TGTGCCAGCAGGGACACCGGGGGCCAGCCCCAGCATTTT	CASRDTGGQPQHF
TRBV3-1	.	TRBJ1-2	14	.	TGTGCCAGCAGCCAAAAAGATGCTAACTATGGCTACACCTTC	CASSQKDANYGYTF
TRBV7-2	few	TRBJ1-2	17	.	TGTGCCAGCAGCTTAGATGGGGTCAGCGGGAAAAATTATGGCTACACCTTC	CASSLDGVSGKNYGYTF
TRBV28	.	TRBJ2-3	15	.	TGTGCCAGCAGTACCTTCAGGAAGGAGGGTTATACGCAGTATTTT	CASSTFRKEGYTQYF
TRBV6-1	few	TRBJ2-7	12	.	TGTGCCAGCAGTGCTCAGGAAACTACGCAGTACTTC	CASSAQETTQYF
TRBV6-1	.	TRBJ1-5	13	.	TGTGCCAGCAGTGAATTACAGAATCGGCCCCAGCATTTT	CASSELQNRPQHF
TRBV30	.	TRBJ2-6	14	TRBD1	TGTACCTGGGAAGGGGGCCCTGGGGCCAACGTCCTGACTTTC	CTWEGGPGANVLTF
TRBV20-1	few	TRBJ1-4	14	TRBD1	TGCAGTGCTAGAAGAACCGGGACAGATGAAAAACTGTTTTTT	CSARRTGTDEKLFF
TRBV10-3	once	TRBJ2-7	14	TRBD1	TGTGCCATCAGCACGGGACAGGGGAGGTACGAGCAGTACTTC	CAISTGQGRYEQYF
TRBV4-3	few	TRBJ1-3	15	.	TGCGCCAGCAGCCAAGCTATCACCTCTGGAAACACCATATATTTT	CASSQAITSGNTIYF
TRBV5-1	few	TRBJ1-4	15	TRBD1	TGCGCCAGCAGCTGGACAGGGAAGACTAATGAAAAACGGTTTTTT	CASSWTGKTNEKRFF
TRBV20-1	.	TRBJ1-1	11	.	TGCAGTGCCAGCTGGGGAACTGAAGCTTTCTTT	CSASWGTEAFF
TRBV7-8	.	TRBJ2-2	16	TRBD1	TGTGCCAGCAGCTACCTGGGACAGGGGGCGACCGGGGAGCTGTTTTTT	CASSYLGQGATGELFF
TRBV4-3	.	TRBJ2-3	18	.	TGCGCCAGCAGCCGAAGTCTGAAGACCCAGGGACCCACAGATACGCGGTATTTT	CASSRSLKTQGPTDTRYF
TRBV7-2	many	TRBJ1-5	14	TRBD1	TGTGCCAGCAGCCCCAGACAGGGAGAACAGCCCCAGCATTTT	CASSPRQGEQPQHF
TRBV4-3	.	TRBJ1-2	15	TRBD1	TGCGCCAGCAGCCCGGACAGGGATCTAAACTATGGCTACACCTTC	CASSPDRDLNYGYTF
TRBV12-3/TRBV12-4	.	TRBJ2-1	14	.	TGTGCCAGCAGTTTATCCTACTCCTACAATGAGCAGTTCTTC	CASSLSYSYNEQFF
TRBV27	.	TRBJ2-7	13	TRBD1	TGTGCCAGCAGTTTATTGTGGACAGGGGAGCGGTACTTC	CASSLLWTGERYF
TRBV6-6	few	TRBJ2-7	13	.	TGTGCCAGCAGTTACAACCCCACCTACGAGCAGTACTTC	CASSYNPTYEQYF
TRBV29-1	.	TRBJ2-5	16	TRBD1	TGCAGCGTTTCGATCGTCCCCGGGACAGGGGACGAGACCCAGTACTTC	CSVSIVPGTGDETQYF
TRBV20-1	.	TRBJ1-1	11	.	TGCAGTGCGGGGGGCGGGGATCGAGCTTTCTTT	CSAGGGDRAFF
TRBV6-2/TRBV6-3	.	TRBJ1-6	14	.	TGTGCCAGCAGTGACGGACCCCGCGTTACACCCCTCCACTTT	CASSDGPRVTPLHF
TRBV7-9	.	TRBJ2-3	16	TRBD2	TGTGCCAGCAGCCAATGGGGAGCGGGGCTTTCAGATACGCAGTATTTT	CASSQWGAGLSDTQYF
TRBV27	few	TRBJ2-6	14	.	TGTGCCAGCAGTTGGGGGGACGGGGCCAACGTCCTGACTTTC	CASSWGDGANVLTF
TRBV6-2/TRBV6-3	few	TRBJ2-7	16	.	TGTGCCAGCAGTCCGACGGACCCCTCGCCCTCCTACGAGCAGTACTTC	CASSPTDPSPSYEQYF
TRBV20-1	many	TRBJ2-3	11	.	TGCAGTGCTAGTGAGGCTGATACGCAGTATTTT	CSASEADTQYF
TRBV2	few	TRBJ2-1	16	TRBD2	TGTGCCAGCACCCGACTAGCGGGGGGTAAAGACAATGAGCAGTTCTTC	CASTRLAGGKDNEQFF
TRBV4-3	.	TRBJ1-2	14	TRBD1	TGCACCAGCAGCCAAGGACAGGGGACCGGTGGCTACACCTTC	CTSSQGQGTGGYTF
TRBV12-3/TRBV12-4	few	TRBJ1-6	16	.	TGTGCCAGCAAAGGGGCTCTCAGCTCCTATAATTCACCCCTCCACTTT	CASKGALSSYNSPLHF
TRBV3-1	once	TRBJ2-5	15	TRBD2	TGTGCCAGCAGCCAAGACGGCGGGGGGGGAGAGACCCAGTACTTC	CASSQDGGGGETQYF
TRBV7-2	.	TRBJ1-2	15	TRBD1	TGTGCCAGCAGGCTCCTGACAGGGGTGTCCTATGGCTACACCTTC	CASRLLTGVSYGYTF
TRBV12-3/TRBV12-4	.	TRBJ2-6	15	.	TGTGCCAGCAGCCAGGGGCCCAGGGGGGCCAACGTCCTGACTTTC	CASSQGPRGANVLTF
TRBV7-8	.	TRBJ1-2	16	TRBD1	TGTGCCAGCAGCAGGGACAGGGCCAGTACGAACTATGGCTACACCTTC	CASSRDRASTNYGYTF
TRBV12-3/TRBV12-4	many	TRBJ2-6	15	.	TGTGCCAGCCACAAGGGCCACTCTGGGGCCAACGTCCTGACTTTC	CASHKGHSGANVLTF
TRBV29-1	few	TRBJ1-1	14	.	TGCAGCGTTCAGACCGCGTCCATGAACACTGAAGCTTTCTTT	CSVQTASMNTEAFF
TRBV20-1	.	TRBJ1-5	15	.	TGCAGTGCTAGAGATTGGGCCGCTAGCAATCAGCCCCAGCATTTT	CSARDWAASNQPQHF
TRBV5-1	.	TRBJ2-7	15	.	TGCGCCAGCAGCTTGGGACAACTATTCTCTTACGAGCAGTACTTC	CASSLGQLFSYEQYF
TRBV10-3	few	TRBJ2-6	15	TRBD1	TGTGCCACCGCGGAGGACAGGGCTACGGCCAACGTCCTGACTTTC	CATAEDRATANVLTF
TRBV5-1	.	TRBJ2-7	14	.	TGCGCCAGCAGCCCCCACGGAGGGGACTACGAGCAGTACTTC	CASSPHGGDYEQYF
TRBV9	.	TRBJ2-5	16	TRBD2	TGTGCCAGCAGCTCCCAGGGGACTAGCGGGACAGAGACCCAGTACTTC	CASSSQGTSGTETQYF
TRBV4-3	.	TRBJ1-2	15	.	TGCGCCAGCAGCCAAGATGAGTCAGGTCTCAATGGCTACACCTTC	CASSQDESGLNGYTF
TRBV11-3	.	TRBJ1-1	11	.	TGTGCCAGCAGAGTAAGCGGTGAAGCTTTCTTT	CASRVSGEAFF
TRBV29-1	many	TRBJ2-7	14	TRBD1	TGCAGCGTTCAGAAACAGGGGAGACAGTCCGAGCAGTACTTC	CSVQKQGRQSEQYF
TRBV7-2	.	TRBJ2-5	15	.	TGTGCCAGCAGCTTCACCGGTACCATGCAAGAGACCCAGTACTTC	CASSFTGTMQETQYF
TRBV4-1	once	TRBJ1-5	18	TRBD1	TGCGCCAGCAGCCAACTCCCCGGGGGGACAGGGGCCAATCAGCCCCAGCATTTT	CASSQLPGGTGANQPQHF
TRBV9	.	TRBJ2-1	19	TRBD2	TGTGCCAGCAGCGTAACCCCTCTGGGGACTAGCGGGTTCTACAATGAGCAGTTCTTC	CASSVTPLGTSGFYNEQFF
TRBV14	.	TRBJ1-2	13	TRBD1	TGTGCCAGCAGCCTGACACAGGGGTATGGCTACACCTTC	CASSLTQGYGYTF
TRBV11-3	.	TRBJ2-1	14	.	TGTGCCAGCAGCTTAGGGACAGAAGACAATGAGCAGTTCTTC	CASSLGTEDNEQFF
TRBV6-1	.	TRBJ1-2	13	TRBD1	TGTGCCAGCAGAGGACAGGGTAAAGATGGCTACACCTTC	CASRGQGKDGYTF
TRBV11-3	.	TRBJ2-3	12	TRBD2	TGTGCCAGCAGCTTGGGACTATCGTCGCAGTATTTT	CASSLGLSSQYF
TRBV4-2	.	TRBJ1-2	14	.	TGTGCCAGCAGCCAAGATGATGGGGGAAGGGGCTACACCTTC	CASSQDDGGRGYTF
TRBV9	many	TRBJ1-2	14	.	TGTGCCAGCAGCGTAGGGCAGGTTAACTATGGCTACACCTTC	CASSVGQVNYGYTF
TRBV6-5	few	TRBJ1-1	14	TRBD1	TGTGCCAGCAGTCCGACAGGGTTAGGGACTGAAGCTTTCTTT	CASSPTGLGTEAFF
TRBV12-3/TRBV12-4	.	TRBJ2-1	16	.	TGTGCCAGCAGTTTACAGTCGGCAGGAATCTACAATGAGCAGTTCTTC	CASSLQSAGIYNEQFF
TRBV29-1	.	TRBJ2-5	14	.	TGCAGCGTTGATGTGGGGGGCCGGATGGAGACCCAGTACTTC	CSVDVGGRMETQYF
TRBV6-5	many	TRBJ2-5	14	.	TGTGCCAGCAGCCAAGTGGGGGGAAAGGAGACCCAGTACTTC	CASSQVGGKETQYF
TRBV6-2/TRBV6-3	.	TRBJ2-1	14	.	TGTGCCAGCAGGAGACAGGGACTTTTCAATGAGCAGTTCTTC	CASRRQGLFNEQFF
TRBV24-1	.	TRBJ1-2	14	TRBD1	TGTGCCACCAGTGATCTACAGGGGGATGGTGGCTACACCTTC	CATSDLQGDGGYTF